A selection of T cell receptor beta chains follows, all from one sample in a study of blood T cell repertoires in COVID-19. Assay used: immunoSEQ multiplex PCR; TCRdb lists only in-frame clones, some missing. The data show around 75,000 clones, around 74% seen once. Sequences were obtained from peripheral blood. The source is a woman older than 75 with active or convalescent COVID-19. The CDR3 runs from the conserved cysteine through the conserved F or W. D genes are given only for firm matches. Expanded clones are given a class, and other clones once, few, many or no size at all.

j_gene	v_gene	d_gene	abundance	len	CDR3nt	CDR3aa
TRBJ1-3	TRBV30	-	-	12	TGTGCCTGGACCCCTCGGGGAAACACCATATATTTT	CAWTPRGNTIYF
TRBJ2-5	TRBV6-1	TRBD2	-	17	TGTGCCAGCAGTGAATCCTGGCGGGGGGCCATACAAGAGACCCAGTACTTC	CASSESWRGAIQETQYF
TRBJ1-2	TRBV19	-	-	14	TGTGCCAGCCAAAGGACAGAAGGTGTCGATGGCTACACCTTC	CASQRTEGVDGYTF
TRBJ1-5	TRBV6-2/TRBV6-3	TRBD1	-	17	TGTGCCAGCAGTTACTCGTTAGGGACAGGGACAGTTCAGCCCCAGCATTTT	CASSYSLGTGTVQPQHF
TRBJ1-2	TRBV7-2	-	-	15	TGTGCCAGCAGCCGGGCGGGGGTAGAGAACTATGGCTACACCTTC	CASSRAGVENYGYTF
TRBJ2-1	TRBV9	-	-	15	TGTGCCAGCAGCGTAGCTCCTAGCCAGACCGATGAGCAGTTCTTC	CASSVAPSQTDEQFF
TRBJ2-7	TRBV20-1	TRBD2	few	14	TGCAGTGCTACTGAAGCGGGGCGGCTCTACGAGCAGTACTTC	CSATEAGRLYEQYF
TRBJ1-1	TRBV7-2	-	-	13	TGTGCCAGCAGCTTACAGGTGAACACTGAAGCTTTCTTT	CASSLQVNTEAFF
TRBJ2-2	TRBV18	-	-	15	TGTGCCAGCTCACCACGGGACAAAAACACCGGGGAGCTGTTTTTT	CASSPRDKNTGELFF
TRBJ1-1	TRBV19	-	-	15	TGTGCCAGTAGTCCACCACCGGGGATGAACACTGAAGCTTTCTTT	CASSPPPGMNTEAFF
TRBJ1-2	TRBV28	-	-	12	TGTGCCAGCAGGAGGAGAGCAGGGGGCTACACCTTC	CASRRRAGGYTF
TRBJ1-3	TRBV3-1/TRBV3-2	-	-	14	TGTGCCAGCAGCCCAGGGGAGTCTGGAAACACCATATATTTT	CASSPGESGNTIYF
TRBJ1-2	TRBV7-9	-	few	14	TGTGCCAGCAGCTTAGACAGGGCCGTCTATGGCTACACCTTC	CASSLDRAVYGYTF
TRBJ1-4	TRBV7-2	TRBD1	-	16	TGTGCCAGCAGCTTATCTCCGGGACAGGCATATGAAAAACTGTTTTTT	CASSLSPGQAYEKLFF
TRBJ2-5	TRBV6-2/TRBV6-3	TRBD2	-	15	TGTGCCAGCAGTTACACTCTAGCGGGGTATGAGACCCAGTACTTC	CASSYTLAGYETQYF
TRBJ2-7	TRBV5-1	TRBD1	-	15	TGCGCCAGCAGCAAAGACAGGGGGCCCCTTTACGAGCAGTACTTC	CASSKDRGPLYEQYF
TRBJ2-7	TRBV6-2/TRBV6-3	-	-	15	TGTGCCAGCAGTTACTCGCGGTCACCAGCCTACGAGCAGTACTTC	CASSYSRSPAYEQYF
TRBJ1-4	TRBV11-2	TRBD1	-	14	TGTGCCAGCAGACCTGACAGGGGTAATGAAAAACTGTTTTTT	CASRPDRGNEKLFF
TRBJ2-7	TRBV2	-	-	15	TGTGCCAGCAGGGTCGGGCAGGGGTTTACCTACGAGCAGTACTTC	CASRVGQGFTYEQYF
TRBJ1-5	TRBV20-1	-	-	14	TGCAGTGCTAGTTCCAGTTTTAGCAATCAGCCCCAGCATTTT	CSASSSFSNQPQHF
TRBJ1-4	TRBV5-1	-	-	14	TGCGCCAGCAGCTTGGAAGGGGTTAGTGAAAAACTGTTTTTT	CASSLEGVSEKLFF
TRBJ2-3	TRBV18	-	-	14	TGTGCCAGCTCACACCCTGCAGGTTGGGATACGCAGTATTTT	CASSHPAGWDTQYF
TRBJ1-4	TRBV2	TRBD1	-	15	TGTGCCAGCAACGAGGCTGGACAGGATAATGAAAAACTGTTTTTT	CASNEAGQDNEKLFF
TRBJ1-5	TRBV5-6	-	-	18	TGTGCCAGCAGAAATACCCAATCGGGGGGGCTGGAGAGTCAGCCCCAGCATTTT	CASRNTQSGGLESQPQHF
TRBJ2-1	TRBV20-1	TRBD1	-	14	TGCAGTGCTAGTCCTGGGACAGGTCTGGATGAGCAGTTCTTC	CSASPGTGLDEQFF
TRBJ1-4	TRBV25-1	-	few	14	TGTGCCAGCAGCAAAGATGGAGGGAATGAAAAACTGTTTTTT	CASSKDGGNEKLFF
TRBJ2-7	TRBV7-8	-	-	15	TGTGCCAGCAGCCCCCTCCTCATGAGGGCCTACGAGCAGTACTTC	CASSPLLMRAYEQYF
TRBJ2-7	TRBV7-2	TRBD2	-	13	TGTGCCAGCAGATCTAGCGGGAGCAACGAGCAGTACTTC	CASRSSGSNEQYF
TRBJ2-3	TRBV6-5	TRBD2	-	14	TGTGCCAGCAGACCCACCGGGACTAGCGGGAGTTTGGATTTT	CASRPTGTSGSLDF
TRBJ1-2	TRBV19	TRBD1	-	14	TGTGCCAGTAGTATAAGGGACAGCCTCTATGGCTACACCTTC	CASSIRDSLYGYTF
TRBJ2-1	TRBV9	-	-	13	TGTGCCAGCAGGAAAGGGGTTTACGGTGAGCAGTTCTTC	CASRKGVYGEQFF
TRBJ2-7	TRBV5-4	TRBD2	-	12	TGTGCCAGCACCATGGGGGGGAGCGAGCAGTACTTC	CASTMGGSEQYF
TRBJ2-7	TRBV28	-	-	11	TGTGCCAGCAAATACTACTACGAGCAGTACTTC	CASKYYYEQYF
TRBJ1-4	TRBV4-1	TRBD1	-	15	TGCGCCAGCAGACAGAGCCCGGACAGGTTCGAAAAACTGTTTTTT	CASRQSPDRFEKLFF
TRBJ2-1	TRBV7-2	TRBD2	-	15	TGTGCCAGCAGCTTAGGGACTAGCGGGAGTAATGAGCAGTTCTTC	CASSLGTSGSNEQFF
TRBJ2-3	TRBV27	-	-	15	TGTGCCAGCAGCCCAGGACCGGCCCGGGGTTATACGCAGTATTTT	CASSPGPARGYTQYF
TRBJ2-2	TRBV7-6	-	-	16	TGTGCCAGCAGCTTAAAGTTGGCTAGCCCCACCGGGGAGCTGTTTTTT	CASSLKLASPTGELFF
TRBJ2-5	TRBV6-2/TRBV6-3	TRBD1	-	15	TGTGCCAGCAGTTACTCGGGACAGGCTGCAAACACCCAGTACTTC	CASSYSGQAANTQYF
TRBJ2-2	TRBV7-2	TRBD2	-	16	TGTGCCAGCAGCCCTCACGGGGGGGCGAATGTCAGGGAGCTGTTTTTT	CASSPHGGANVRELFF
TRBJ2-5	TRBV6-5	-	-	14	TGTGCCAGCAGTTACGTGGGGGCAGGGGAGACCCAGTACTTC	CASSYVGAGETQYF
TRBJ2-7	TRBV6-2/TRBV6-3	TRBD1	once	15	TGTGCCAGCAGTGGGACCGGACAGGGATCCTACGAGCAGTACTTC	CASSGTGQGSYEQYF
TRBJ2-1	TRBV11-3	TRBD1	-	15	TGTGCCAGCAGCCCCAGACAGGGGCGCTACAATGAGCAGTTCTTC	CASSPRQGRYNEQFF
TRBJ2-7	TRBV7-2	-	-	13	TGTGCCAGCAGCTCCACTAGGCCCACCGAGCAGTACTTC	CASSSTRPTEQYF
TRBJ1-1	TRBV2	-	-	15	TGTGCCAGCAGTGAAAGCGGCAGGCCGAACACTGAAGCTTTCTTT	CASSESGRPNTEAFF
TRBJ2-1	TRBV20-1	-	-	11	TGCAGTGCCCGGACATACAATGAGCAGTTCTTC	CSARTYNEQFF
TRBJ1-1	TRBV7-2	-	few	14	TGTGCCAGCAGCTTAGGTACAGGGAACACTGAAGCTTTCTTT	CASSLGTGNTEAFF
TRBJ2-5	TRBV4-1	-	-	14	TGCGCCAGCACCCCGGGACAAACGAAAGAGACCCAGTACTTC	CASTPGQTKETQYF
TRBJ2-7	TRBV4-1	TRBD1	-	16	TGCGCCAGCAGCCAAGATGACGGGACAGTCTCCTACGAGCAGTACTTC	CASSQDDGTVSYEQYF
TRBJ2-7	TRBV6-6	-	-	16	TGTGCCAGCAGTTACTCGGTGACACTTGGTAGTTACGAGCAGTACTTC	CASSYSVTLGSYEQYF
TRBJ1-2	TRBV4-3	TRBD1	-	14	TGCGCCAGCAGCCATGTCAGGGGGGACGATGGCTACACCTTC	CASSHVRGDDGYTF
TRBJ1-4	TRBV24-1	-	-	15	TGTGCCACCAGTGATCAACAGGCGCCGGGTGAAAAACTGTTTTTT	CATSDQQAPGEKLFF
TRBJ2-1	TRBV29-1	TRBD1	-	15	TGCAGCGTTGGGGATACAGGGGGGAGGCACAATGAGCAGTTCTTC	CSVGDTGGRHNEQFF
TRBJ1-1	TRBV13	-	-	12	TGTGCCAGCAGCTTAAGGGGTACTGAAGCTTTCTTT	CASSLRGTEAFF
TRBJ1-2	TRBV7-9	TRBD1	-	15	TGTGCCAGCAGCTCCCTGGACAGGGCATTGGGCGGCTACACCTTC	CASSSLDRALGGYTF
TRBJ1-1	TRBV2	-	few	15	TGTGCCAGCTGTAGTACGGTCAGGGGTGGTACTGAAGCTTTCTTT	CASCSTVRGGTEAFF
TRBJ2-3	TRBV7-9	TRBD2	-	17	TGTGCCAGCAGCCAGGGAGGGACTAGCGGGGGGAAAGATACGCAGTATTTT	CASSQGGTSGGKDTQYF
TRBJ2-5	TRBV24-1	TRBD1	-	16	TGTGCCACCAGTGATGGGGGACAGAGTTATCAAGAGACCCAGTACTTC	CATSDGGQSYQETQYF